Listed here is a single TCR beta chain. The antigen is not known. The authors reverse transcribed all of the isolated RNA, so sequencing captured expressed TCRB transcripts. Only in-frame clones appear in the TCRdb table, and some are missing; sequencing was by immunoSEQ multiplex PCR. The repertoire holds around 450,000 clones, about an eighth seen once, with approximately 0.05% in the top ten. This record comes from a study of beta chain features in type 1 diabetes. Regarding the study as a whole: cDNA sequencing could over-represent cells with high TCR expression. A closer apparent resemblance between naive, central memory and Treg TCRB repertoires was seen in patients than in healthy donors.

Trimming removed 1 base from V and 2 bases from J; junction bases left unmatched: 4. The CDR3 loop spans 16 amino acids. Germline loops: CDR1 MGHDK, CDR2 SYGVNS. The specimen sequenced was naive CD4+ T cells from blood. This receptor was identified in a young woman in good health. This chain connects TRBV25-1 to TRBJ2-3; 9 nucleotides line up with TRBD1. The CDR3 loop is CASSESGTGNTDTQYF. CDR3 DNA sequence: TGTGCCAGCAGTGAATCTGGGACAGGGAACACAGATACGCAGTATTTT.